These 30 T cell receptor beta chains were sequenced from one sample in a study of T-cell memory formation after mild COVID-19. Via MiXCR, TCRdb re-called the 5' RACE reads, giving one row per CDR3 protein. The sample has roughly 300,000 distinct CDR3 sequences; around 8% are singletons. The sequenced sample was PBMCs or a T cell subset sorted from them (not recorded which). Receptor source: a man between 18 and 29 years old who had mild COVID-19 (a few samples of this study predate the infection). Cell type and time point are not known.

V gene TRBV29-1 combines with J gene TRBJ2-2; TRBD1 aligns across 10 bases. The CDR3 covers 14 residues. The V segment lost 3 bases and the J segment 5 bases; nucleotides outside the gene matches: 3. Per germline, CDR1 SQVTM and CDR2 ANQGSEA. The CDR3 reads CSVEGQGPTGELFF. The CDR3 DNA is TGCAGCGTTGAGGGACAGGGGCCAACCGGGGAGCTGTTTTTT.

The V call is TRBV28, the J call TRBJ2-5, with D possibly matching TRBD2 (6 bases). CDR1 is MDHEN, CDR2 SYDVKM, per germline. V lost 7 bases to trimming and J lost 7 bases, with 22 bases between them. The CDR3 runs 15 residues. The DNA for the CDR3 is TGTGCCAGCATCCCTCCCGGGCGGGGCTGGGGGACCCAGTACTTC. This gives the protein CASIPPGRGWGTQYF.

The chain links TRBV4-3 to TRBJ1-1; D is ambiguous. CDR3 length equals 13 residues. The V gene lost 0 bases and the J gene lost 6 bases, with 8 bases spanning the gap. Per germline, CDR1 LGHNA and CDR2 YSLEER. The CDR3 loop is CASSQEGGSEAFF. CDR3 sequence (DNA): TGCGCCAGCAGCCAAGAGGGCGGGTCTGAAGCTTTCTTT.

The genes are TRBV6-5 and TRBJ1-6, with 7 bases identical to TRBD1. The germline gives CDR1 MNHEY, CDR2 SVGAGI. Losses at the gene ends were 6 bases for V and 7 bases for J; bases not matched to a gene: 12. The CDR3 contains 16 residues. This CDR3 is CASSRSMYRGNSPLHF. For the CDR3, the DNA is TGTGCCAGCAGCCGATCGATGTACAGGGGCAATTCACCCCTCCACTTT.

This clonotype was counted ten times or more. The genes are TRBV12-3 or TRBV12-4 and TRBJ1-1; D unclear. V dropped 10 bases and J dropped 3 bases, with 15 bases sitting between them. The CDR3 spans 13 residues. CDR3 DNA sequence: TGTGCCATGCGGCGGGGTTGGCACACTGAAGCTTTCTTT. Residues: CAMRRGWHTEAFF.

This clonotype turned up a few times. V gene TRBV5-1 combines with J gene TRBJ2-1; TRBD1 agrees at 9 bases. The trim removed 4 bases at V and 4 bases at J, leaving 6 bases unmatched. The germline CDR1 and CDR2 sequences are SGHRS and YFSETQ. The CDR3 is made up of 15 amino acids. CDR3 in DNA: TGCGCCAGCAGCAGTACAGGGGGCGCATACAATGAGCAGTTCTTC. It is translated as CASSSTGGAYNEQFF.

This clonotype was seen repeatedly, ten times or more. The chain employs TRBV9 and TRBJ2-5, with TRBD1 matching 8 bases. This CDR3 is 17 amino acids long. After removal of 3 bases from V and 5 bases from J, the junction contained 15 bases not matched to a gene. The germline CDR1 and CDR2 sequences are SGDLS and YYNGEE. CDR3 in amino acids: CASSERLGRGPIETQYF. DNA of the CDR3: TGTGCCAGCAGCGAGCGCCTGGGCAGGGGGCCTATCGAGACCCAGTACTTC.

The chain recombines TRBV7-2 with TRBJ2-5; maybe TRBD2 (6 bases). V shed 1 base and J shed 1 base, with 13 bases lying between them. The CDR3 length is 16 residues. Germline assignment: CDR1 SGHTA and CDR2 FQGNSA. The CDR3 DNA follows: TGTGCCAGCAGCTTAGATCTCAGCGGGCTCCAAGAGACCCAGTACTTC. Residues: CASSLDLSGLQETQYF.

The chain recombines TRBV6-5 with TRBJ2-2; no clear D. V was trimmed by 6 bases and J by 2 bases, leaving 7 bases between them. The CDR3 totals 13 residues. Germline V gene data show CDR1 as MNHEY and CDR2 as SVGAGI. The chain's CDR3 is CASSRRNTGELFF. The DNA for the CDR3 is TGTGCCAGCAGCCGCCGTAACACCGGGGAGCTGTTTTTT.

This clonotype came up a few times. The chain links TRBV12-2 to TRBJ2-7; TRBD1, the table's D call, was not compared with the DNA. TRBV12-2 is a recognized pseudogene. The CDR3 is made up of 13 amino acids. The CDR3 is CASRMGTVHEQYF. The CDR3 DNA sequence: TGTGCAAGTCGCATGGGGACAGTTCACGAGCAGTACTTC.

This clonotype was counted ten times or more. The chain employs TRBV12-3 or TRBV12-4 and TRBJ2-1; a possible D gene is TRBD2 (6 bases). V gave up 8 bases and J gave up 6 bases, with 11 bases separating them. There are 12 residues in the CDR3. The CDR3 DNA is TGTGCCAGCGGAACTAGCTCCAATGAGCAGTTCTTC. This codes for CASGTSSNEQFF.

The chain employs TRBV10-3 and TRBJ2-3; D ambiguous. The CDR3 runs to 15 residues. V was pared by 5 bases and J by 0 bases, with 12 bases between. Germline values: CDR1 ENHRY, CDR2 SYGVKD. The CDR3 coding sequence is TGTGCCATCAGTCGGTCTTCCCAAAGCACAGATACGCAGTATTTT. This gives the protein CAISRSSQSTDTQYF.

The chain combines TRBV6-1 with TRBJ2-1; possibly TRBD2 for D (5 bases). Trimming shortened V by 8 bases and J by 4 bases, and 18 bases separated the two germline ends. This CDR3 region has 15 residues. The germline V gene has CDR1 MNHNS and CDR2 SASEGT. CDR3 amino acids: CASRDGGGSYNEQFF. Here the CDR3 DNA reads TGTGCCAGCCGGGATGGTGGCGGCTCGTACAATGAGCAGTTCTTC.

This clonotype was seen only a few times. V is TRBV20-1 and J is TRBJ1-2; tentatively, D is TRBD1 (5 bases). Between the trimmed V and J ends, which lost 0 bases and 6 bases, there was a span of 14 bases. The germline CDR1 and CDR2 sequences are DFQATT and SNEGSKA (reference sequence). This CDR3 comprises 14 residues. Written as DNA, the CDR3 is TGCAGTGCTAGAGAGACCGGGGGGGTTCATGGCTACACCTTC. Its translation is CSARETGGVHGYTF.

The J gene is TRBJ2-2, the V gene TRBV14; TRBD1 or TRBD2 may be the D gene (5 bases each). In germline, CDR1 is SGHDN, CDR2 FVKESK. This CDR3 is 15 amino acids long. Trimming stripped 1 base from V and 5 bases from J, with 11 bases between. As DNA, the CDR3 is TGTGCCAGCAGCCAAGCCGGGACCCAGACCGGGGAGCTGTTTTTT. Amino acids: CASSQAGTQTGELFF. Filled out from reference TRBV14 and TRBJ2-2, the complete variable domain reads EAGVTQFPSHSVIEKGQTVTLRCDPISGHDNLYWYRRVMGKEIKFLLHFVKESKQDESGMPNNRFLAERTGGTYSTLKVQPAELEDSGVYFCASSQAGTQTGELFFGEGSRLTVL.

The chain recombines TRBV5-4 with TRBJ2-7; unclear D gene. With 6 bases removed from V and 2 bases from J, the gap between germline ends came to 21 bases. The V gene's germline CDR1 is SGHNT and CDR2 YYREEE (reference sequence). The CDR3 loop spans 16 amino acids. Here the CDR3 reads CASTSGVSPLPYEQYF. CDR3 nucleotide sequence: TGTGCCAGCACATCTGGGGTCTCACCCCTTCCCTACGAGCAGTACTTC.

This clonotype was detected many times. The chain joins TRBV5-1 to TRBJ2-3; 8 bases align to TRBD2. Germline trimming cut 3 bases from V and 5 bases from J; bases unmatched to any gene: 5. CDR3 size: 14 residues. Germline CDR1 is SGHRS and CDR2 is YFSETQ. The CDR3 spells CASSSTSDGDTQYF. The CDR3 DNA follows: TGCGCCAGCAGCTCGACTAGCGATGGAGATACGCAGTATTTT.

This clonotype appeared many times. The chain uses TRBV20-1 and TRBJ2-3; 10 positions agree with TRBD2. The CDR3 runs 14 residues. Trimming removed 6 bases from V and 2 bases from J; junction bases left unmatched: 5. The germline V gene encodes CDR1 DFQATT and CDR2 SNEGSKA (reference sequence). The CDR3 protein is CSARTSGNTDTQYF. In DNA, the CDR3 is TGCAGTGCCCGGACTAGCGGAAACACAGATACGCAGTATTTT.

This clonotype was seen ten or more times. The chain is built from TRBV4-1 and TRBJ2-7; D is possibly TRBD2 (7 bases). The CDR3 length is 14 residues. The V end was cut by 1 base, the J end by 5 bases, with 12 bases between. Germline V gene data show CDR1 as MGHRA and CDR2 as YSYEKL. This CDR3 is CASSQGRGADEQYF. CDR3 in DNA: TGCGCCAGCAGCCAAGGACGGGGGGCCGACGAGCAGTACTTC.

A few counts support this clonotype. V usage is TRBV5-1 and J usage is TRBJ2-1, with 11 bases identical to TRBD1. V was pared by 4 bases and J by 7 bases, with 13 bases of the junction left unmatched. CDR3 size: 17 residues. The germline gives CDR1 SGHRS, CDR2 YFSETQ. CDR3 in DNA: TGCGCCAGCAGCGTCCAAAGCACCGGGACAGGGGGGAATGAGCAGTTCTTC. Translated: CASSVQSTGTGGNEQFF.

The CDR3 region is CASSLGTGRSYTEAFF. The CDR3 nucleotides are TGTGCCAGCAGCTTAGGGACAGGGAGGTCCTACACTGAAGCTTTCTTT. The chain has TRBV7-2 and TRBJ1-1; TRBD1 agrees at 8 bases. Trimming at V came to 1 base and at J to 3 bases, leaving 7 bases not matched to a gene. The CDR3 loop spans 16 amino acids. Looked up from germline, CDR1 is SGHTA and CDR2 is FQGNSA.

The CDR3 spells CATGTGPYEQYF. The CDR3 nucleotides read TGTGCCACCGGGACAGGACCCTACGAGCAGTACTTC. The rearrangement links TRBV6-1 to TRBJ2-7; TRBD1 matches 8 bases. Per the germline V gene, CDR1 is MNHNS and CDR2 is SASEGT. V shed 10 bases and J 2 bases; nucleotides not matched to a gene: 4. The CDR3 runs to 12 residues.

The table lists this clonotype with a few counts. V usage is TRBV4-1 and J usage is TRBJ2-1; D is undetermined. CDR3 size: 15 residues. The germline V gene encodes CDR1 MGHRA and CDR2 YSYEKL. Trimming stripped 4 bases from V and 9 bases from J, with 19 bases between. The CDR3 region has the DNA TGCGCCAGCAGCCTCCCCAGGCGGCGGTTGGGTGAGCAGTTCTTC. Translating gives CASSLPRRRLGEQFF.

This clonotype was seen more than once but under ten times. The V call is TRBV7-3, the J call TRBJ1-6; D call uncertain. V was shortened by 1 base and J by 9 bases, with 7 bases between the two germline ends. The germline gives CDR1 SGHTA, CDR2 FQGTGA. This CDR3 contains 13 residues. CDR3: CASSLNWLSPLHF. The CDR3 nucleotides are TGTGCCAGCAGCTTAAACTGGCTTTCACCCCTCCACTTT. Together with reference TRBV7-3 and TRBJ1-6, the CDR3 gives the full variable domain: GAGVSQTPSNKVTEKGKYVELRCDPISGHTALYWYRQSLGQGPEFLIYFQGTGAADDSGLPNDRFFAVRPEGSVSTLKIQRTERGDSAVYLCASSLNWLSPLHFGNGTRLTVT.

Only a few counts were recorded for this clonotype. The V call is TRBV6-6, the J call TRBJ2-7; 8 bases are shared with TRBD2. Per the germline V gene, CDR1 is MNHNY and CDR2 is SVGAGI (reference sequence). This CDR3 is built from 16 residues. The CDR3 here is CAGSYSGGASPYEQYV. The CDR3 DNA follows: TGTGCCGGCAGTTACTCGGGGGGGGCCTCTCCCTACGAGCAGTACGTC.

This clonotype came up a few times. V is TRBV6-1 and J is TRBJ1-1, with D maybe TRBD1 (6 bases). CDR1 and CDR2 (germline): MNHNS, SASEGT. The CDR3 has 16 amino acids. Trimming took 2 bases from V and 4 from J, leaving 17 bases between them. The CDR3 region is CASSEIPPGGRTEAFF. For the CDR3, the DNA is TGTGCCAGCAGTGAAATCCCCCCGGGGGGGCGCACTGAAGCTTTCTTT.

The chain links TRBV27 to TRBJ1-6; D is uncertain. The CDR3 contains 16 residues. V lost 11 bases, J lost 0 bases, and 17 bases lay in between. Germline assignment: CDR1 MNHEY and CDR2 SMNVEV (reference sequence). Here the CDR3 reads CARLWGQSSYNSPLHF. In DNA form, the CDR3 reads TGTGCCCGCCTCTGGGGTCAGAGCTCCTATAATTCACCCCTCCACTTT.

This clonotype occurred many times. The rearrangement uses TRBV5-1 and TRBJ2-7, with TRBD1 matching 7 bases. This CDR3 comprises 14 residues. V lost 4 bases, J lost 2 bases, and 6 bases stayed unmatched. Per the germline V gene, CDR1 is SGHRS and CDR2 is YFSETQ. Here the CDR3 reads CASSTPGTAYEQYF. As DNA, the CDR3 is TGCGCCAGCAGCACCCCCGGGACAGCCTACGAGCAGTACTTC.

The V and J genes are TRBV6-1 and TRBJ2-1; TRBD1 is a possible D gene (6 bases). V shed 3 bases and J shed 12 bases, with 18 bases lying between them. The CDR3 covers 14 residues. CDR1 and CDR2 from the germline V gene are MNHNS and SASEGT. This chain's CDR3 is CASSESRTGSRQFF. In nucleotides, the CDR3 is TGTGCCAGCAGTGAGTCCAGAACAGGGAGTAGGCAGTTCTTC.

Only a few counts were recorded for this clonotype. The chain carries TRBV12-3 or TRBV12-4 and TRBJ1-3; 7 bases are shared with TRBD1. The CDR3 loop spans 15 amino acids. V lost 7 bases, J lost 4 bases, and 10 bases stayed unmatched. The CDR3 coding sequence is TGTGCCAGCACCCCTTGGGACAGATCGGGAAACACCATATATTTT. It encodes CASTPWDRSGNTIYF.